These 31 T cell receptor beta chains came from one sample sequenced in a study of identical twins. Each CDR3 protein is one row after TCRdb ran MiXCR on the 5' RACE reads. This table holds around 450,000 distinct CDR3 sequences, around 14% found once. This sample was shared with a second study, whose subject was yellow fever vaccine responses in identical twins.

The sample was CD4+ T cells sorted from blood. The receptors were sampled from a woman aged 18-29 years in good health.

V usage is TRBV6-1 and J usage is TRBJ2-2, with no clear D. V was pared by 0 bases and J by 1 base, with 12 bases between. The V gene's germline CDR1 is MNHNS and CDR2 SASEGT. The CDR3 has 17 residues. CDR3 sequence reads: CASSEALIGLNTGELFF. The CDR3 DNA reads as TGTGCCAGCAGTGAAGCGCTCATCGGTCTGAACACCGGGGAGCTGTTTTTT.

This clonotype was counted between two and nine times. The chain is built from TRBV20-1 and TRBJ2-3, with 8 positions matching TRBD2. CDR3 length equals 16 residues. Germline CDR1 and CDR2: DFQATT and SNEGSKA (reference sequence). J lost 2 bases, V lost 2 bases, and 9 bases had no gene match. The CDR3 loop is CSARTRTGGATDTQYF. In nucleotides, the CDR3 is TGCAGTGCTAGAACACGGACGGGGGGGGCCACAGATACGCAGTATTTT.

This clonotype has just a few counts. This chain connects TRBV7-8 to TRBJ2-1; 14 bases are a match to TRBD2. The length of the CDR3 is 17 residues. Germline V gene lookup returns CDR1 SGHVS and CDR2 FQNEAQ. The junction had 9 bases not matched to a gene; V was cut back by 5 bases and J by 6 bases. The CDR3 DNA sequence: TGTGCCAGCAGCCTGGGACTAGCGGGAGATTACGGCAATGAGCAGTTCTTC. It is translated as CASSLGLAGDYGNEQFF.

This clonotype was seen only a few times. The CDR3: CASSLGPSGETQYF. In nucleotides, the CDR3 is TGTGCCAGCAGTTTAGGTCCTAGCGGGGAGACCCAGTACTTC. The chain links TRBV12-3 or TRBV12-4 to TRBJ2-5, with 8 nucleotides matching TRBD2. The CDR3 extends over 14 amino acids. V lost 1 base, J lost 5 bases, and 3 bases stayed unmatched.

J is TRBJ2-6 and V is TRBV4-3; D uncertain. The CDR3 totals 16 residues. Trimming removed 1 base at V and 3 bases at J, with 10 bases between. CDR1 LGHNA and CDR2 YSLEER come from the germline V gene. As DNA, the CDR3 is TGCGCCAGCAGCCAAGCCTCCATCAGTGGGGCCAACGTCCTGACTTTC. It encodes CASSQASISGANVLTF.

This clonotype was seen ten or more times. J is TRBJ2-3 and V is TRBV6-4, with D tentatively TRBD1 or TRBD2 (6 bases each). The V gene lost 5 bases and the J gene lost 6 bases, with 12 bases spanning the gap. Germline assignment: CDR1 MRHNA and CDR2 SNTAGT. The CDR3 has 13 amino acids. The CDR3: CASSLGGLDTQYF. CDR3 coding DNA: TGTGCCAGCAGTCTAGGGGGGCTGGATACGCAGTATTTT.

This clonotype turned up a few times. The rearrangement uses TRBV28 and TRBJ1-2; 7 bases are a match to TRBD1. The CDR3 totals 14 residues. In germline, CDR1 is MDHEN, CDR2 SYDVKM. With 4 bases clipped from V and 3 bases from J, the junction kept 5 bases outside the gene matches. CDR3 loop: CASSSTGVDYGYTF. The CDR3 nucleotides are TGTGCCAGCAGTTCTACAGGGGTTGACTATGGCTACACCTTC.

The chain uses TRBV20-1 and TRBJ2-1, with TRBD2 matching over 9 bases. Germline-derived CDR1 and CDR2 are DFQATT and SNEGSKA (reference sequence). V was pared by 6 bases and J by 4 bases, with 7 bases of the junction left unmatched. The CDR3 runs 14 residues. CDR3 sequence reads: CSAISGGAYNEQFF. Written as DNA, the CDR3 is TGCAGTGCCATTAGCGGGGGAGCTTACAATGAGCAGTTCTTC.

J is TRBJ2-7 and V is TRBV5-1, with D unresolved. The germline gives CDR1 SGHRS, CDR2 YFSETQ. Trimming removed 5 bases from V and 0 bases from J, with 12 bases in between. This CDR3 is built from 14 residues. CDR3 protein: CASRDAVPSYEQYF. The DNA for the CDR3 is TGCGCCAGCAGGGACGCGGTCCCCTCCTACGAGCAGTACTTC.

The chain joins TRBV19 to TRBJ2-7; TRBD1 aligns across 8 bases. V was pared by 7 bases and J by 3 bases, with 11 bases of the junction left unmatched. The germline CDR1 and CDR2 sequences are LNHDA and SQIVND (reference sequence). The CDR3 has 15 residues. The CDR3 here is CASTTTGTGLYEQYF. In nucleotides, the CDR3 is TGTGCCAGTACCACCACCGGGACAGGACTCTACGAGCAGTACTTC.

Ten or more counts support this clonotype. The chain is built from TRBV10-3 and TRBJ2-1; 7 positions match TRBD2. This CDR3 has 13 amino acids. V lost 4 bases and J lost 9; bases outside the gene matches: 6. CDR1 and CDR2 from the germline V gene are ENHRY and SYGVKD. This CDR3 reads CAISVLTSLEQFF. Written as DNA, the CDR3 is TGTGCCATCAGTGTACTGACTAGCCTTGAGCAGTTCTTC.

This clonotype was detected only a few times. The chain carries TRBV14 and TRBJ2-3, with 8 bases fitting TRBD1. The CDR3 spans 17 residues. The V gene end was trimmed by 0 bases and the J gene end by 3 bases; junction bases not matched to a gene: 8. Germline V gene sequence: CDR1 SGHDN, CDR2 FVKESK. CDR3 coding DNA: TGTGCCAGCAGCCAAGATGTAATGGGACAGGAGACAGATACGCAGTATTTT. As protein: CASSQDVMGQETDTQYF. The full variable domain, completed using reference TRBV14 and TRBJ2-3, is EAGVTQFPSHSVIEKGQTVTLRCDPISGHDNLYWYRRVMGKEIKFLLHFVKESKQDESGMPNNRFLAERTGGTYSTLKVQPAELEDSGVYFCASSQDVMGQETDTQYFGPGTRLTVL.

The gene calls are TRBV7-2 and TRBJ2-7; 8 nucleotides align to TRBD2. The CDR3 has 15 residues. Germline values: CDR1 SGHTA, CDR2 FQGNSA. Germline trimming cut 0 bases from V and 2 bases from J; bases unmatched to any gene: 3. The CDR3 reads CASSLAGTSPYEQYF. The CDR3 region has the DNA TGTGCCAGCAGCTTAGCCGGGACTAGTCCCTACGAGCAGTACTTC.

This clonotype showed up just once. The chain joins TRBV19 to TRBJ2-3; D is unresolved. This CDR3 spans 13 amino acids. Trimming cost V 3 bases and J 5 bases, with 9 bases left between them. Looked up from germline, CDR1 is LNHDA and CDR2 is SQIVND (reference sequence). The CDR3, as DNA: TGTGCCAGTAGTATGGCAGGCCTAGATACGCAGTATTTT. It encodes CASSMAGLDTQYF.

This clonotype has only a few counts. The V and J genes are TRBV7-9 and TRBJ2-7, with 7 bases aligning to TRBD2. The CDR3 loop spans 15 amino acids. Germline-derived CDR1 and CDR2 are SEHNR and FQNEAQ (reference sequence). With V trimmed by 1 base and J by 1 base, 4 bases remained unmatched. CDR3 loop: CASSLGLAVSYEQYF. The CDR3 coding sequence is TGTGCCAGCAGCTTAGGCCTAGCGGTATCCTACGAGCAGTACTTC.

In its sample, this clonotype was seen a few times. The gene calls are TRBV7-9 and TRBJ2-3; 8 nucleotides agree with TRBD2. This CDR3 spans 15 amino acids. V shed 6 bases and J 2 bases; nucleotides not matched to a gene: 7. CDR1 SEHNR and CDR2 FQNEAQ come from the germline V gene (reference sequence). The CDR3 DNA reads TGTGCCAGCAGACTCAGCGGGAGTGTCACAGATACGCAGTATTTT. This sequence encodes CASRLSGSVTDTQYF.

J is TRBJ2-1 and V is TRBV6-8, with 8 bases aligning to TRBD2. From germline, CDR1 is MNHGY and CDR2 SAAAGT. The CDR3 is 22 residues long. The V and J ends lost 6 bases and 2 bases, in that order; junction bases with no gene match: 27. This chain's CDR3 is CASRRPTHRAAQRGLPYNEQFF. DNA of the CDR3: TGTGCCAGCAGAAGACCGACCCACAGGGCGGCCCAGCGGGGGCTTCCCTACAATGAGCAGTTCTTC.

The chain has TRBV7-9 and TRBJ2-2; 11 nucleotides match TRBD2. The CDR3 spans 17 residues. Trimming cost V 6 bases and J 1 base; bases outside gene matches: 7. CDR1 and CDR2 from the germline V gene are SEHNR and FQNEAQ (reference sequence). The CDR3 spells CASRRNLAGGNTGELFF. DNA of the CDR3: TGTGCCAGCAGAAGAAACCTAGCGGGAGGGAACACCGGGGAGCTGTTTTTT.

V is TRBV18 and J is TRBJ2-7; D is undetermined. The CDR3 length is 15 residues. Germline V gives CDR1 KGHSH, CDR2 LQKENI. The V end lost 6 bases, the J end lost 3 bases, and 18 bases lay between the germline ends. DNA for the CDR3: TGTGCCAGCTCCCCAGTTCCAGAGCCCGGCTACGAGCAGTACTTC. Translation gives CASSPVPEPGYEQYF.

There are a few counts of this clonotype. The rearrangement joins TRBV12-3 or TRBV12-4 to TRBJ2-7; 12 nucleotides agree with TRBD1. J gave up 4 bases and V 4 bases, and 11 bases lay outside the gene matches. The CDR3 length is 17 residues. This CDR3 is CASSSSLRDRGLYEQYF. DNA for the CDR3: TGTGCCAGCAGTTCAAGCCTTCGGGACAGGGGGCTATACGAGCAGTACTTC.

DNA of the CDR3: TGTGCCAGCAATAGGGGCGGGGGGCTCGACTATGGCTACACCTTC. Residues: CASNRGGGLDYGYTF. The chain has TRBV11-2 and TRBJ1-2, with D possibly being TRBD1 (6 bases). This CDR3 is 15 amino acids long. Per germline, CDR1 SGHAT and CDR2 FQNNGV. The germline V and J ends were trimmed by 7 bases and 3 bases, with 18 bases remaining between them. The whole variable domain, remainder taken from reference TRBV11-2 and TRBJ1-2, is EAGVAQSPRYKIIEKRQSVAFWCNPISGHATLYWYQQILGQGPKLLIQFQNNGVVDDSQLPKDRFSAERLKGVDSTLKIQPAKLEDSAVYLCASNRGGGLDYGYTFGSGTRLTVV.

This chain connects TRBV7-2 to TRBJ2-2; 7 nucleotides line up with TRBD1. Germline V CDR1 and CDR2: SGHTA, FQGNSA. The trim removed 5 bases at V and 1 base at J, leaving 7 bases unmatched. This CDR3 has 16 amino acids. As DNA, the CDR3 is TGTGCCAGCAGCCTTAGGACAGGCTTGAACACCGGGGAGCTGTTTTTT. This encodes CASSLRTGLNTGELFF. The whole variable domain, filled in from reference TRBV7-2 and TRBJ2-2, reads GAGVSQSPSNKVTEKGKDVELRCDPISGHTALYWYRQSLGQGLEFLIYFQGNSAPDKSGLPSDRFSAERTGGSVSTLTIQRTQQEDSAVYLCASSLRTGLNTGELFFGEGSRLTVL.

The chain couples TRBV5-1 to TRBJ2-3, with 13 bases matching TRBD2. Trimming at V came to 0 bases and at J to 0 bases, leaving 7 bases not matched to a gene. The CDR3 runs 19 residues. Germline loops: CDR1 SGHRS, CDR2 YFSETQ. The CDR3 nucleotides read TGCGCCAGCAGCTTGGGGCCGGGACTAGCGGGGATTAGCACAGATACGCAGTATTTT. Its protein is CASSLGPGLAGISTDTQYF.

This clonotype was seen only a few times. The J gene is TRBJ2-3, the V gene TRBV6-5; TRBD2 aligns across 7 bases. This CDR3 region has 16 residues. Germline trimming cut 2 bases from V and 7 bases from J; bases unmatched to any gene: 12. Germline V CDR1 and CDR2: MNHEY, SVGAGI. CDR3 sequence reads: CASSYPGGPLPNTQYF. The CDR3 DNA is TGTGCCAGCAGTTACCCGGGAGGACCCCTCCCCAATACGCAGTATTTT.

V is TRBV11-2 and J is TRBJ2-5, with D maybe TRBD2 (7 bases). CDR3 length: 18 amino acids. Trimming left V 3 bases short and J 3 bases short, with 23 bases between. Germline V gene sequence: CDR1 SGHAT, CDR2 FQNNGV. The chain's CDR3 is CASSFFLRGAEREETQYF. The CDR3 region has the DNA TGTGCCAGCAGCTTCTTTCTCCGGGGGGCCGAAAGAGAAGAGACCCAGTACTTC.

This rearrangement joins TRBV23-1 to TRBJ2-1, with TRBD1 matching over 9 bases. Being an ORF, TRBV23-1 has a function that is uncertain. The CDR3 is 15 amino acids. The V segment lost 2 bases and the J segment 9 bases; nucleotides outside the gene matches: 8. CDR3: CASSQTGQGDIEQFF. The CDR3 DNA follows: TGCGCCAGCAGTCAAACGGGACAGGGTGATATTGAGCAGTTCTTC.

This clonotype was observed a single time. The DNA for the CDR3 is TGCGCCAGCAGCCAAGGGGGACTAGTCCGAGAGACCCAGTACTTC. Protein product: CASSQGGLVRETQYF. The genes are TRBV4-1 and TRBJ2-5, with 8 bases identical to TRBD2. The CDR3 consists of 15 residues. The germline gives CDR1 MGHRA, CDR2 YSYEKL. V gave up 1 base and J gave up 4 bases; unmatched junction bases: 5.

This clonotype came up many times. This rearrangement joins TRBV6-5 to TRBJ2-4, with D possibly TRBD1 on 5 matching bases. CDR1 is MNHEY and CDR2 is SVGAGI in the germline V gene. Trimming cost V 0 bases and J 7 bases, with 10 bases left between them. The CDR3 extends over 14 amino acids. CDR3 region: CASSYSRVYNIQYF. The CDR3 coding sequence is TGTGCCAGCAGTTACTCCAGGGTGTACAACATTCAGTACTTC.

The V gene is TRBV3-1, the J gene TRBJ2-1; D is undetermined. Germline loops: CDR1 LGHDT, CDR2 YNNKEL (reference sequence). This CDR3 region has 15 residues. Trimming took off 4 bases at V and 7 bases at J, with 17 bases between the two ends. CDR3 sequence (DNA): TGTGCCAGCAGCCTCCTCTGGCTAGTGAAGAATGAGCAGTTCTTC. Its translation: CASSLLWLVKNEQFF.

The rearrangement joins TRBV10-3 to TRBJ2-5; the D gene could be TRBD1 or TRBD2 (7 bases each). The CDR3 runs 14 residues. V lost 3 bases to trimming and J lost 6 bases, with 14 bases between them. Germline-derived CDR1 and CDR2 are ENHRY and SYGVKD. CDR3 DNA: TGTGCCATCAGTGAAACCCAGGGGGGGAAGACCCAGTACTTC. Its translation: CAISETQGGKTQYF.

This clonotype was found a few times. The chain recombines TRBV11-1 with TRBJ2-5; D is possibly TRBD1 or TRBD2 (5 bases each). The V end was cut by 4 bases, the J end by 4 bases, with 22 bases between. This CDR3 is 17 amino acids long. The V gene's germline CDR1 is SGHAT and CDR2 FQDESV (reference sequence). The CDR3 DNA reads TGTGCCAGCAGCTCCCAGTTGAGTCGTCGGGGACGAGAGACCCAGTACTTC. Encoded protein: CASSSQLSRRGRETQYF.